Presented here are 18 T cell receptor beta chains from one specimen sequenced in a study of blood T cell repertoires in COVID-19. Generated by immunoSEQ multiplex PCR, the TCRdb table keeps only in-frame clones and is missing some. Among around 300,000 clones, 80% to 90% were seen once, and the ten largest hold under 3.5%. The sequencing sample was made of peripheral blood. These TCRs come from a woman aged 25 to 39 with active or convalescent COVID-19.

The chain combines TRBV10-3 with TRBJ2-7, with a weak D call TRBD2 (5 bases). In germline, CDR1 is ENHRY, CDR2 SYGVKD. The CDR3 sequence is 12 residues long. Trimming shortened V by 4 bases and J by 2 bases, and 6 bases separated the two germline ends. Here the CDR3 reads CAISVGTYEQYF. For the CDR3, the DNA is TGTGCCATCAGTGTCGGGACCTACGAGCAGTACTTC.

The V and J genes are TRBV9 and TRBJ1-2; 12 positions match TRBD1. The CDR3 sequence is 15 residues long. The V segment lost 4 bases and the J segment 4 bases; nucleotides outside the gene matches: 5. Germline CDR1 is SGDLS and CDR2 is YYNGEE. The DNA for the CDR3 is TGTGCCAGCAGCCCGGGACAGGGGGCGACCTATGGCTACACCTTC. Translating it yields CASSPGQGATYGYTF.

Only a few counts were recorded for this clone. The chain uses TRBV28 and TRBJ1-6, with D possibly TRBD1 on 5 matching bases. The V and J ends lost 1 base and 7 bases respectively, with 8 bases between them. This CDR3 spans 14 amino acids. Germline V gene sequence: CDR1 MDHEN, CDR2 SYDVKM. CDR3 in DNA: TGTGCCAGCAGTTTATTCGGGGGGAATTCACCCCTCCACTTT. The encoded protein is CASSLFGGNSPLHF.

The rearrangement joins TRBV7-9 to TRBJ2-3; unclear D gene. There are 15 residues in the CDR3. V was shortened by 0 bases and J by 6 bases, with 13 bases between the two germline ends. The germline gives CDR1 SEHNR, CDR2 FQNEAQ (reference sequence). This CDR3 reads CASSLALESRDTQYF. The CDR3 DNA reads TGTGCCAGCAGCTTAGCTTTAGAGAGTCGGGATACGCAGTATTTT.

The chain employs TRBV30 and TRBJ1-6; perhaps TRBD1 as D (6 bases). The CDR3 extends over 16 amino acids. Germline values: CDR1 GTSNPN, CDR2 SVGIG (reference sequence). Deletions cut 4 bases from V and 0 bases from J, with 13 bases between. The CDR3 DNA is TGTGCCTGGATGGGACAAGCGAGCTCCTATAATTCACCCCTCCACTTT. Translating it yields CAWMGQASSYNSPLHF.

The chain combines TRBV7-3 with TRBJ1-1; no firm D call. The germline V and J ends were trimmed by 5 bases and 1 base, with 14 bases remaining between them. The germline V gene has CDR1 SGHTA and CDR2 FQGTGA. There are 15 residues in the CDR3. The CDR3 region has the DNA TGTGCCAGCAGCCCCCCGTGGTCAGGGAACACTGAAGCTTTCTTT. This sequence encodes CASSPPWSGNTEAFF.

The chain carries TRBV18 and TRBJ1-5; D call uncertain. Trimming took off 3 bases at V and 0 bases at J, with 6 bases between the two ends. The CDR3 runs to 14 residues. Germline CDR1 and CDR2: KGHSH and LQKENI. The CDR3 nucleotides are TGTGCCAGCTCACCGCGGCATAGCAATCAGCCCCAGCATTTT. Encoded protein: CASSPRHSNQPQHF.

The rearrangement uses TRBV14 and TRBJ2-2, with D maybe TRBD1 (5 bases). Germline V gene data show CDR1 as SGHDN and CDR2 as FVKESK. The V end was cut by 3 bases, the J end by 1 base, with 12 bases between. There are 16 residues in the CDR3. The CDR3 sequence: CASSQLTVMNTGELFF. Here the CDR3 DNA reads TGTGCCAGCAGCCAGCTGACAGTTATGAACACCGGGGAGCTGTTTTTT.

This chain links TRBV11-3 with TRBJ2-3, with D perhaps matching TRBD2 (5 bases). The CDR3 length is 15 residues. V was pared by 4 bases and J by 0 bases, with 11 bases between. Germline assignment: CDR1 SGHNT and CDR2 YENEEA. In nucleotides, the CDR3 is TGTGCCAGCAGCTGGTCTAGCTCGAGCACAGATACGCAGTATTTT. Amino acids: CASSWSSSSTDTQYF.

The table lists this clone with a count of one. The gene calls are TRBV2 and TRBJ2-5; 12 bases match TRBD2. Unmatched junction bases numbered 11, after V lost 2 bases and J lost 1 base. Germline V gene lookup returns CDR1 SNHLY and CDR2 FYNNEI. This CDR3 contains 19 residues. This CDR3 reads CASSERVGLAGYLQETQYF. In DNA, the CDR3 is TGTGCCAGCAGTGAAAGGGTCGGACTAGCGGGGTACCTCCAAGAGACCCAGTACTTC.

The chain is built from TRBV12-5 and TRBJ1-2; 8 positions agree with TRBD1. Germline V gene data show CDR1 as LGHNT and CDR2 as FRNRAP. The CDR3 runs to 14 residues. Trimming took 1 base from V and 7 from J; bases not matched to a gene: 5. CDR3 nucleotides: TGTGCTAGTGGTTTGGGCGACAGGGGTTCTGGCTACACCTTC. It encodes CASGLGDRGSGYTF.

The chain carries TRBV7-9 and TRBJ1-4; possible D gene TRBD1, 6 bases. Germline V lookup: CDR1 SEHNR, CDR2 FQNEAQ (reference sequence). The CDR3 is 16 amino acids. V was pared by 1 base and J by 7 bases, with 16 bases between. CDR3 region: CASSLVTGTPVEKLFF. CDR3 nucleotide sequence: TGTGCCAGCAGCTTAGTCACCGGGACACCAGTTGAAAAACTGTTTTTT.

This chain uses TRBV4-3 with TRBJ2-1; D is possibly TRBD2 (6 bases). CDR3 length equals 15 residues. The V end was cut by 3 bases, the J end by 7 bases, with 16 bases between. Looked up from germline, CDR1 is LGHNA and CDR2 is YSLEER. CDR3 nucleotide sequence: TGCGCCAGCAGCCAGGGCCCCGGGAGAGGAAATGAGCAGTTCTTC. Protein sequence: CASSQGPGRGNEQFF.

The chain uses TRBV27 and TRBJ2-2; 11 nucleotides agree with TRBD1. J lost 6 bases, V lost 7 bases, and 7 bases had no gene match. Germline-derived CDR1 and CDR2 are MNHEY and SMNVEV (reference sequence). The CDR3 spans 15 residues. The CDR3 DNA follows: TGTGCCAGCAAGCCCGGGACAGGGGGGGCCGGGGAGCTGTTTTTT. Its translation: CASKPGTGGAGELFF.

This chain uses TRBV7-9 with TRBJ2-7, with 13 nucleotides matching TRBD2. This CDR3 comprises 17 residues. Germline values: CDR1 SEHNR, CDR2 FQNEAQ (reference sequence). V shed 5 bases and J 2 bases; nucleotides not matched to a gene: 9. CDR3 DNA sequence: TGTGCCAGCAGCAATAAGAAGGGACTAGCGGGGCCCTACGAGCAGTACTTC. It encodes CASSNKKGLAGPYEQYF.

Written as DNA, the CDR3 is TGTGCCAGCAGCCAGGGGGGAGTTGGCGGCGAGCAGTACTTC. Amino acid sequence: CASSQGGVGGEQYF. V is TRBV9 and J is TRBJ2-7; TRBD1 might be the D (7 bases). Germline V gene lookup returns CDR1 SGDLS and CDR2 YYNGEE. This CDR3 comprises 14 residues. Deletions cut 4 bases from V and 6 bases from J, with 17 bases between.

A single count supports this clone. The gene calls are TRBV7-2 and TRBJ2-1; D might be TRBD2 (6 bases). The length of the CDR3 is 16 residues. Germline V gene lookup returns CDR1 SGHTA and CDR2 FQGNSA. The ends were cut back, 4 bases at V and 4 bases at J, with 17 bases in the middle. The CDR3 sequence is CASSSERAAVYNEQFF. Here the CDR3 DNA reads TGTGCCAGCAGCTCAGAGCGGGCGGCCGTTTACAATGAGCAGTTCTTC.

This clone was seen only a few times. The chain recombines TRBV30 with TRBJ1-5, with 7 bases that match TRBD1. CDR1 GTSNPN and CDR2 SVGIG come from the germline V gene (reference sequence). The CDR3 totals 14 residues. Trimming removed 1 base from V and 4 bases from J; junction bases left unmatched: 4. The DNA for the CDR3 is TGTGCCTGGAGTGCTACGGGACAGAATCAGCCCCAGCATTTT. The encoded protein is CAWSATGQNQPQHF. The variable domain in full, with the rest retrieved from reference TRBV30 and TRBJ1-5, is SQTIHQWPATLVQPVGSPLSLECTVEGTSNPNLYWYRQAAGRGLQLLFYSVGIGQISSEVPQNLSASRPQDRQFILSSKKLLLSDSGFYLCAWSATGQNQPQHFGDGTRLSIL.